Listed below are T cell receptor beta chains from one sample, sequenced in a study of T cells after posttransplantation cyclophosphamide. The assay was immunoSEQ multiplex PCR, and TCRdb's table has in-frame clones only and misses some. The repertoire has about 6,700 clones, none seen only once; the ten largest take roughly 5.2%. This specimen was PBMCs, taken after an allogeneic stem cell transplant with post-transplant cyclophosphamide. Receptor source: a male patient in his thirties who received an allogeneic stem cell transplant from an unrelated donor, was CMV-positive, and had acute and chronic GVHD. The T cells may partly be graft donor cells. CDR3s include the opening cysteine and the closing phenylalanine or tryptophan.

cdr3_aa | v_call
CASSAITGNYGYTF | TRBV27
CAISESSLVLPGQPSYEQYF | TRBV10-3
CAISGGRARNYGYTF | TRBV10-3
CASSDSAYNEQFF | TRBV9
CASREIQGMDTEAFF | TRBV19
CASSQGGNQPQHF | TRBV27
CASSLVHGDYEQYF | TRBV7-2
CAISDSTRAGELFF | TRBV10-3
CASSEGTGESEQYF | TRBV10-2
CASSLALAGGPGEQYF | TRBV7-6
CASSSGLAIYNEQFF | TRBV5-4
CASSLATSYEQYF | TRBV11-3
CASSPRLAGGVGTGELFF | TRBV7-2
CSVALRSSYEQYF | TRBV29-1
CASSLDGTSAYEQYF | TRBV5-1
CASRTGGTPEAFF | TRBV28
CASRAQGDQPQHF | TRBV6-6